This T cell receptor (beta chain) was recorded in a study of persistence of HIV-infected CD4 T cells. To note about this clone: Its cognate antigen is unknown.

V shed 4 bases and J 7 bases; nucleotides not matched to a gene: 9. The CDR3 spans 14 residues. Germline CDR1 reads SGHRS; CDR2 reads YFSETQ. This nonspecific control used anti-CD3/anti-CD28 bead stimulation of CD4+ T cells. Sorting of responding CD4+ T cells relied on upregulated CD40 ligand together with CD69. Donors were HIV-1-infected adults who began suppressive ART during chronic infection. Donors had CD4+ T cell counts above 400 cells/uL and were CMV-seropositive. The immunoSEQ assay was version 4, run in survey mode. Template was genomic DNA at 8 to 10 ng/uL, with up to 1 ug used per sample. Profiled with immunoSEQ multiplex PCR; TCRdb holds only in-frame clones, not every one. The repertoire has around 40,000 clones, roughly nine tenths of them found once; the top ten carry about 0.46%.

The clonotype originates from an adult woman with HIV who was CMV-seropositive. This chain uses TRBV5-1 with TRBJ2-7; 9 bases agree with TRBD1. The sequencing used CD4+ T cells sorted from PBMCs after approximately 19-hour stimulation, collected from a patient who received antiretroviral therapy. The CDR3: CASSLGQGTREQYF. In DNA, the CDR3 is TGCGCCAGCAGCCTAGGACAGGGGACAAGGGAGCAGTACTTC. Filled out from reference TRBV5-1 and TRBJ2-7, the complete variable domain reads KAGVTQTPRYLIKTRGQQVTLSCSPISGHRSVSWYQQTPGQGLQFLFEYFSETQRNKGNFPGRFSGRQFSNSRSEMNVSTLELGDSALYLCASSLGQGTREQYFGPGTRLTVT.